These T cell receptor beta chains were read from a single sample in a study of blood T cell repertoires in COVID-19. Method: immunoSEQ multiplex PCR; TCRdb's copy keeps in-frame clones and lacks some. The sample records 150,000 to 200,000 clones, 70% to 90% being singletons. The sequenced material came from peripheral blood. The receptors come from a woman in her forties or fifties with COVID-19, enrolled during active disease. The CDR3 runs from the conserved cysteine through the conserved F or W. A D gene is named only where the DNA matches it firmly. The size field is filled for only some rows; it gives once, few, many or a size class.

v_gene	j_gene	abundance	d_gene	CDR3nt	CDR3aa
TRBV4-1	TRBJ1-2	NA	NA	TGCGCCAGCAGCGAAAGCCCGGGTAACTATGGCTACACCTTC	CASSESPGNYGYTF
TRBV9	TRBJ2-5	NA	NA	TGTGCCAGCAGCGTAGGGCCCACAAGCCAAGAGACCCAGTACTTC	CASSVGPTSQETQYF
TRBV5-1	TRBJ2-5	NA	NA	TGCGCCAGCAGCTTGGCCGCGAGGGGGGGTGTCAAAGAGACCCAGTACTTC	CASSLAARGGVKETQYF
TRBV3-1/TRBV3-2	TRBJ2-7	NA	NA	TGTGCCAGCAGCCAAGATCCAGGATTGAGCGAGCAGTACTTC	CASSQDPGLSEQYF
TRBV2	TRBJ1-6	NA	NA	TGTGCCAGCAATCGCAGGGCCAATAATTCACCCCTCCACTTT	CASNRRANNSPLHF
TRBV5-1	TRBJ2-4	NA	TRBD2	TGCGCCAGCAGCCCCGGCGGGGGGGCGACCAAAAACATTCAGTACTTC	CASSPGGGATKNIQYF
TRBV5-4	TRBJ2-3	NA	NA	TGTGCCAGCAGACCTACAGGAACTACCACAGATACGCAGTATTTT	CASRPTGTTTDTQYF
TRBV6-5	TRBJ2-7	NA	TRBD2	TGTGCCAGCAGTTTGATAGGAGGGGCGGGGGCCTACGAGCAGTACTTC	CASSLIGGAGAYEQYF
TRBV6-2/TRBV6-3	TRBJ1-5	NA	NA	TGTGCCAGCAGTACAGACAGGTACAATCAGCCCCAGCATTTT	CASSTDRYNQPQHF
TRBV16	TRBJ1-1	NA	NA	TGTGCCAGCAGCCCCCACTCGCAGGGTCCTTCTGAAGCTTTCTTT	CASSPHSQGPSEAFF
TRBV7-2	TRBJ2-3	once	NA	TGTGCCAGCAGAATCAGGGGTCGAGCCCCAGATACGCAGTATTTT	CASRIRGRAPDTQYF
TRBV6-5	TRBJ1-1	NA	TRBD1	TGTGCCAGCAGTTATGGGACAGCTGAAGCTTTCTTT	CASSYGTAEAFF
TRBV4-1	TRBJ1-6	few	TRBD1	TGCGCCAGCAGCCAAGAAGGTGGACAGGGTACACCCCTCCACTTT	CASSQEGGQGTPLHF
TRBV30	TRBJ1-5	NA	NA	TGTGCCTGGAAAGGACCGGGAAATCAGCCCCAGCATTTT	CAWKGPGNQPQHF
TRBV30	TRBJ1-1	NA	NA	TGTGCCTGGAGTCCACGGTTCGCTGAAGCTTTCTTT	CAWSPRFAEAFF
TRBV5-1	TRBJ2-2	NA	TRBD1	TGCGCCAGCACAGACAGGGGCCAGAACACCGGGGAGCTGTTTTTT	CASTDRGQNTGELFF